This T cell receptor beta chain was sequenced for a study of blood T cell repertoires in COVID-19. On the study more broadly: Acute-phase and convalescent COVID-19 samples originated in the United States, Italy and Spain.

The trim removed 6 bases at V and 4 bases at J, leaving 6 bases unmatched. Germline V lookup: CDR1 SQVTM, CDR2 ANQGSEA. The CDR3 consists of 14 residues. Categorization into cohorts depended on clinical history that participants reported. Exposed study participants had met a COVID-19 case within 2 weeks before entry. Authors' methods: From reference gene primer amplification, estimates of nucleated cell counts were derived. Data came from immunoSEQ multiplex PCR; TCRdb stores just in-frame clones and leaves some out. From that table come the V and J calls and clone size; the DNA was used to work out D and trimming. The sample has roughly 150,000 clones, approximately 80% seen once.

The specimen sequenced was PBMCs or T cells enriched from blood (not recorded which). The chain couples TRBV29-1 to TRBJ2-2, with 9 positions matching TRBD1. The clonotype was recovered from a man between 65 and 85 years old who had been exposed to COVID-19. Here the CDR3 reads CSVLRTGATGELFF. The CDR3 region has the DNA TGCAGCGTCCTAAGGACAGGGGCCACCGGGGAGCTGTTTTTT.